This entry describes one T cell receptor (beta chain). Its target is not known. Trimming took 3 bases from V and 2 from J; bases not matched to a gene: 7. This CDR3 has 15 amino acids. Germline V gene data show CDR1 as DFQATT and CDR2 as SNEGSKA (reference sequence). This specimen belongs to a study of T-cell reconstitution after alpha-beta-depleted transplantation in children. It was with unique molecular identifiers that the TCRbeta library was prepared. TCRdb processed the PCR reads anew with MiXCR; each CDR3 protein has one entry. The sample includes almost 250,000 distinct CDR3 sequences, roughly 25% of them seen just once. The study's findings and limits: Among T cells one year after transplant, newly produced cells accounted for most counts and diversity. Reportedly, roughly two months post-transplant, alpha-beta T cells arose from several hundred expanded graft clones.

The J gene is TRBJ2-1, the V gene TRBV20-1, with TRBD2 matching 7 bases. The specimen was PBMCs, collected before TCRalphabeta/CD19-depleted stem cell transplant. The clonotype was recovered from a girl aged 2 to 9 with Fanconi anemia, due to receive a stem cell transplant. The CDR3 sequence is CSARGLTLAYNEQFF. DNA for the CDR3: TGCAGTGCTAGGGGACTAACCCTCGCCTACAATGAGCAGTTCTTC.